This TCR beta chain was captured by sequencing in a study of blood T cell repertoires in COVID-19. As for the study in general: Researchers got acute and convalescent COVID-19 samples from the United States, Italy and Spain. PBMCs, B-cell-depleted T cells, or T cells were the source of the cDNA or gDNA that made up the material.

This clone was observed a few times. Germline values: CDR1 KGHSH, CDR2 LQKENI. CDR3 length: 14 residues. With 3 bases clipped from V and 6 bases from J, the junction kept 5 bases outside the gene matches. Per the study methods: Estimation of nucleated cell counts was performed using reference gene primer amplification. Generated by immunoSEQ multiplex PCR, the TCRdb table keeps only in-frame clones and is missing some. Clonal size and the V and J genes are those of that table, whereas D and trimming came from the DNA. The table includes about 230,000 clones, over 70% detected once. The sequencing sample was made of peripheral blood. The sequence derives from a man aged 40-49 years with acute or convalescent COVID-19. This chain links TRBV18 with TRBJ1-3; 7 bases are shared with TRBD1. The DNA of the CDR3 is TGTGCCAGCTCACCCTCGGGACAGCTAAACACCATATATTTT. Encoded protein: CASSPSGQLNTIYF.